What follows are 20 T cell receptor beta chains derived from one specimen sequenced in a study of blood T cell repertoires in COVID-19. Clones were sequenced by immunoSEQ multiplex PCR, and TCRdb holds only the in-frame ones, with some missing. Counted here are 650,000 to 800,000 clones, 85% to 90% occurring once; the ten biggest clones make up approximately 0.3%. Sequencing was done on a sample of peripheral blood. The source of these receptors is a woman aged 18-29 years with acute or convalescent COVID-19.

CDR3 protein: CASSYAGTGLEREQYF. The CDR3 coding sequence is TGTGCCAGCAGTTACGCAGGGACAGGTTTGGAAAGAGAGCAGTACTTC. J is TRBJ2-7 and V is TRBV6-5, with 8 bases fitting TRBD1. The CDR3 has 16 amino acids. V gave up 2 bases and J gave up 7 bases; unmatched junction bases: 13. From germline, CDR1 is MNHEY and CDR2 SVGAGI.

The J gene is TRBJ1-1, the V gene TRBV18; D might be TRBD1 (5 bases). Deletions cut 3 bases from V and 0 bases from J, with 8 bases between. CDR1 and CDR2 from the germline V gene are KGHSH and LQKENI. There are 14 residues in the CDR3. The CDR3 sequence: CASSPRQMNTEAFF. The DNA for the CDR3 is TGTGCCAGCTCACCCCGACAGATGAACACTGAAGCTTTCTTT.

V gene TRBV27 combines with J gene TRBJ2-3; no definite D call. This CDR3 is 12 amino acids long. Trimming removed 5 bases from V and 6 bases from J, with 9 bases in between. CDR1 MNHEY and CDR2 SMNVEV come from the germline V gene (reference sequence). CDR3 nucleotide sequence: TGTGCCAGCAGTCCCAGGTCGGATACGCAGTATTTT. Protein sequence: CASSPRSDTQYF.

The chain employs TRBV7-9 and TRBJ2-7, with TRBD2 matching over 9 bases. The CDR3 sequence is 16 residues long. V lost 5 bases and J lost 2; bases outside the gene matches: 10. Germline CDR1 SEHNR, CDR2 FQNEAQ (reference sequence). For the CDR3, the DNA is TGTGCCAGCAGCCCGGGGACTAGCTTACTTACCTACGAGCAGTACTTC. It yields the protein CASSPGTSLLTYEQYF.

This chain uses TRBV18 with TRBJ2-1; TRBD2 agrees at 10 bases. V shed 6 bases, J shed 4 bases, and the junction held 12 bases outside the gene matches. The CDR3 runs to 17 residues. From germline, CDR1 is KGHSH and CDR2 LQKENI. The DNA of the CDR3 is TGTGCCAGCTCCCCTCGGGTAGCGGGGGGCCTATACAATGAGCAGTTCTTC. As protein: CASSPRVAGGLYNEQFF.

V is TRBV12-3 or TRBV12-4 and J is TRBJ2-7; D not certain. With 3 bases removed from V and 4 bases from J, the gap between germline ends came to 7 bases. The CDR3 sequence is 12 residues long. CDR3 amino acids: CASSFTEYEQYF. As DNA, the CDR3 is TGTGCCAGCAGTTTCACTGAATACGAGCAGTACTTC.

The chain joins TRBV2 to TRBJ2-7; 7 bases agree with TRBD1. CDR3 length: 13 residues. Germline V CDR1 and CDR2: SNHLY, FYNNEI. V lost 4 bases and J lost 5; bases outside the gene matches: 5. CDR3 nucleotides: TGTGCCAGCAGTGTACAGGGGATCCACGAGCAGTACTTC. The encoded protein is CASSVQGIHEQYF. The full variable domain, completed using reference TRBV2 and TRBJ2-7, is EPEVTQTPSHQVTQMGQEVILRCVPISNHLYFYWYRQILGQKVEFLVSFYNNEISEKSEIFDDQFSVERPDGSNFTLKIRSTKLEDSAMYFCASSVQGIHEQYFGPGTRLTVT.

The CDR3 reads CASSESYGGLSDYEQYF. The CDR3 DNA reads as TGCGCCAGCAGTGAAAGCTACGGCGGGTTGAGCGACTACGAGCAGTACTTC. V and J are TRBV4-1 and TRBJ2-7, with TRBD2 as a possible D gene (5 bases). The CDR3 runs to 17 residues. Germline values: CDR1 MGHRA, CDR2 YSYEKL. The V end lost 6 bases, the J end lost 3 bases, and 24 bases lay between the germline ends.

The chain couples TRBV19 to TRBJ1-1, with TRBD1 matching 7 bases. CDR1 LNHDA and CDR2 SQIVND come from the germline V gene (reference sequence). V shed 3 bases and J 5 bases; nucleotides not matched to a gene: 9. The length of the CDR3 is 15 residues. CDR3 DNA: TGTGCCAGTAGTATCCGGGCAGGGGGGAGGACTGAAGCTTTCTTT. Translating it yields CASSIRAGGRTEAFF.

The rearrangement links TRBV24-1 to TRBJ2-1; TRBD1 matches at 10 bases. Germline lookup yields CDR1 KGHDR and CDR2 SFDVKD. The V and J ends lost 3 bases and 8 bases, in that order; junction bases with no gene match: 3. There are 14 residues in the CDR3. CDR3 sequence reads: CATSDRDRGDEQFF. The DNA of the CDR3 is TGTGCCACCAGTGATAGGGACAGGGGAGATGAGCAGTTCTTC.

This clone came up a few times. The CDR3: CASSLDAVILRLYEQYF. The CDR3 coding sequence is TGTGCCAGCAGCTTAGATGCCGTCATCCTTCGACTCTACGAGCAGTACTTC. The chain uses TRBV7-8 and TRBJ2-7; D gene unclear. Germline-derived CDR1 and CDR2 are SGHVS and FQNEAQ. The CDR3 covers 17 residues. Deletions cut 1 base from V and 3 bases from J, with 19 bases between.

This chain links TRBV28 with TRBJ1-2; D is ambiguous. Germline V gene lookup returns CDR1 MDHEN and CDR2 SYDVKM. V lost 4 bases and J 3 bases, leaving 12 bases between the germline ends. This CDR3 contains 14 residues. As DNA, the CDR3 is TGTGCCAGCAGTTCCAACGAGCGGTACTATGGCTACACCTTC. As protein: CASSSNERYYGYTF.

This clone has only one observation. This chain links TRBV9 with TRBJ1-2; 9 bases align to TRBD1. The CDR3 is made up of 15 amino acids. Germline CDR1 is SGDLS and CDR2 is YYNGEE. J gave up 7 bases and V 2 bases, and 9 bases lay outside the gene matches. The CDR3 loop is CASSVTSGTGIGYTF. In DNA, the CDR3 is TGTGCCAGCAGCGTCACGTCCGGGACAGGGATTGGCTACACCTTC.

The genes are TRBV7-2 and TRBJ2-5; D is perhaps TRBD1 (5 bases). The CDR3 is 14 residues long. Germline-derived CDR1 and CDR2 are SGHTA and FQGNSA. The V end was cut by 0 bases, the J end by 9 bases, with 14 bases between. The CDR3 protein is CASSLAGIARAQYF. The CDR3 region has the DNA TGTGCCAGCAGCTTAGCGGGGATCGCCAGGGCCCAGTACTTC.

A single count supports this clone. V gene TRBV29-1 combines with J gene TRBJ1-1; no reliable D call. The CDR3 covers 14 residues. The germline V gene has CDR1 SQVTM and CDR2 ANQGSEA. Trimming cost V 6 bases and J 3 bases, with 17 bases left between them. Here the CDR3 reads CSVRFSGPYTEAFF. In DNA form, the CDR3 reads TGCAGCGTAAGATTTAGTGGGCCGTACACTGAAGCTTTCTTT.

The chain couples TRBV25-1 to TRBJ2-1; D uncertain. CDR3 size: 14 residues. Trimming took 3 bases from V and 5 from J, leaving 11 bases between them. Germline V gives CDR1 MGHDK, CDR2 SYGVNS. CDR3 sequence (DNA): TGTGCCAGCAGTGACGCGCGGCTGAACAATGAGCAGTTCTTC. Translated: CASSDARLNNEQFF.

The rearrangement joins TRBV6-5 to TRBJ1-1; D is undetermined. Deletions cut 4 bases from V and 1 base from J, with 13 bases between. The CDR3 runs 15 residues. Germline assignment: CDR1 MNHEY and CDR2 SVGAGI. The CDR3 DNA is TGTGCCAGCAGTTTCTCGAGAAGCCCGAACACTGAAGCTTTCTTT. It is translated as CASSFSRSPNTEAFF.

The chain combines TRBV9 with TRBJ2-3; 8 nucleotides match TRBD1. Germline V lookup: CDR1 SGDLS, CDR2 YYNGEE. Trimming cost V 0 bases and J 3 bases; bases outside gene matches: 9. This CDR3 has 17 residues. CDR3 region: CASSVGDRQGLTDTQYF. The CDR3 bases are TGTGCCAGCAGCGTAGGGGATCGACAGGGGTTAACAGATACGCAGTATTTT.

On this clone itself: Other DNA sequences in the same sample also yield this CDR3. The J gene is TRBJ1-2, the V gene TRBV9; 8 nucleotides match TRBD1. Losses at the gene ends were 4 bases for V and 8 bases for J; bases not matched to a gene: 4. This CDR3 is built from 12 residues. Germline CDR1 reads SGDLS; CDR2 reads YYNGEE. The CDR3 here is CASSPTGGGYTF. CDR3 DNA: TGTGCCAGCAGCCCCACAGGGGGGGGCTACACCTTC. The whole variable domain, filled in from reference TRBV9 and TRBJ1-2, reads DSGVTQTPKHLITATGQRVTLRCSPRSGDLSVYWYQQSLDQGLQFLIQYYNGEERAKGNILERFSAQQFPDLHSELNLSSLELGDSALYFCASSPTGGGYTFGSGTRLTVV.

The chain recombines TRBV5-5 with TRBJ1-3; D unclear. Germline lookup yields CDR1 SGHKS and CDR2 YYEKEE (reference sequence). The germline V and J ends were trimmed by 2 bases and 4 bases, with 10 bases remaining between them. The CDR3 has 14 amino acids. The CDR3 protein is CASSFQAVGNTIYF. The CDR3, as DNA: TGTGCCAGCAGCTTCCAGGCAGTAGGAAACACCATATATTTT.